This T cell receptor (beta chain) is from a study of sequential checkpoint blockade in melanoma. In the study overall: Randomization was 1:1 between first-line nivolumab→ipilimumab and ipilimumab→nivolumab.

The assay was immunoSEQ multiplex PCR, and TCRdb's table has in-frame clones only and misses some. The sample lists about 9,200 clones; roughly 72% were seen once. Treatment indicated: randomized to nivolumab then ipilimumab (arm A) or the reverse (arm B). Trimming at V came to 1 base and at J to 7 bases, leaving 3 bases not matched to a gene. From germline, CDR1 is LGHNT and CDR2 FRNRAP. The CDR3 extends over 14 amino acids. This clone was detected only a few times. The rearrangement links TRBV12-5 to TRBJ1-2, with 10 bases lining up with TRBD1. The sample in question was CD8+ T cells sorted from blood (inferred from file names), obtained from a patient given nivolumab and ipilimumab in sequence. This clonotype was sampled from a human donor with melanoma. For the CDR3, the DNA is TGTGCTAGTGGTTTGGGGACAGGGGGGGGTGGCTACACCTTC. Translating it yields CASGLGTGGGGYTF.